This T cell receptor (beta chain) was sequenced during a study of T cell repertoires in cytomegalovirus infection (dated by TCRdb to the late 2010s). At the level of the whole study: Donor HLA type was relevant to the analysis, because carriage of CMV infection together with the matching HLA type was indicated by public TCR beta signatures. Broad study findings and their caveats: In the ex vivo response, HLA-C-restricted CMV-specific TCR beta clonotypes were dominant, and in two of eight donors the single most frequent clonotype came from this HLA-C-restricted group. In both this cohort and an independent roughly 400-donor cohort, the cumulative frequency of public TCR beta family members distinguished carriers of CMV infection plus the relevant HLA type.

This clonotype was seen ten or more times. Its antigen specificity is not known. No base quality values were provided; no much bigger clone lies one nucleotide off. The sequencing machine was an Illumina HiSeq 1500. In TCRdb, the public reads were trimmed at Q25 with fastp and aligned with MiXCR, with productive beta chains retained. Rows with a matching CDR3 protein are joined into one entry that keeps the most common DNA and genes. For this sample the table gives approximately 140,000 distinct CDR3 sequences, of which 7.5% to 9% were detected only once. The ten most abundant clones make up about 9.4% of the sample. The TCR was taken from a human donor in good health (CMV status not recorded). Some clones in this sample may be carry-over from other donors' samples. Sequencing used PBMCs.

In nucleotides, the sequence is TGCAGCGCTGCCCGGGGGACGTACGAGCAGTACTTC. The encoded protein is CSAARGTYEQYF. The chain is assembled from TRBV29-1 and TRBJ2-7; the D gene is perhaps TRBD2, on 6 matching bases. The CDR3 measures 12 amino acids from cysteine to phenylalanine. Only CDR3 DNA is held: 36 bases, read in frame from base 1. The CDR1 and CDR2 encoded by the germline V gene are SQVTM and ANQGSEA. The trim is 7 bases for V and 4 bases for J, with a gap of 14 bases between the germline ends.